These 4 T cell receptor beta chains were sequenced from one sample in a study of T-cell reconstitution after alpha-beta-depleted transplantation in children. Preparation of the TCRbeta library was carried out with unique molecular identifiers. TCRdb used MiXCR to reprocess the PCR reads, holding one entry per CDR3 protein. The sample lists some 500,000 distinct CDR3 sequences, approximately 16% occurring once. The material was PBMCs from the stem cell graft donor, obtained from the stem cell graft. The origin of the receptors is a human donor who donated a stem cell graft to a child with acute lymphoblastic leukemia.

This clonotype came up a few times. V and J are TRBV7-6 and TRBJ2-7; the D gene is possibly TRBD1 (6 bases). Germline V gene sequence: CDR1 SGHVS, CDR2 FNYEAQ. The CDR3 is 16 amino acids. V was cut by 1 base and J by 4 bases, with 17 bases left in between. CDR3 in DNA: TGTGCCAGCAGCTTAGGTACGGGACACCAGTTTTACGAGCAGTACTTC. It codes for CASSLGTGHQFYEQYF.

The V and J genes are TRBV5-1 and TRBJ2-6, with unresolved D. CDR1 is SGHRS and CDR2 is YFSETQ in the germline V gene. The CDR3 sequence is 14 residues long. V was cut by 6 bases and J by 0 bases, with 7 bases left in between. The CDR3 DNA sequence: TGCGCCAGCACTAATACCTCTGGGGCCAACGTCCTGACTTTC. This gives the protein CASTNTSGANVLTF.

This chain uses TRBV3-1 with TRBJ2-7, with a tentative D call TRBD1 (6 bases). Deletions cut 2 bases from V and 5 bases from J, with 10 bases between. The germline V gene encodes CDR1 LGHDT and CDR2 YNNKEL (reference sequence). This CDR3 has 13 amino acids. Here the CDR3 reads CASSQQGWNEQYF. As DNA, the CDR3 is TGTGCCAGCAGCCAACAGGGGTGGAACGAGCAGTACTTC.

The chain joins TRBV2 to TRBJ1-3; D not resolved. V was pared by 7 bases and J by 7 bases, with 11 bases between. Germline V lookup: CDR1 SNHLY, CDR2 FYNNEI. The CDR3 extends over 12 amino acids. The CDR3 DNA reads TGTGCCAGCAAGGGCAGCTGGAACACCATATATTTT. It is translated as CASKGSWNTIYF.